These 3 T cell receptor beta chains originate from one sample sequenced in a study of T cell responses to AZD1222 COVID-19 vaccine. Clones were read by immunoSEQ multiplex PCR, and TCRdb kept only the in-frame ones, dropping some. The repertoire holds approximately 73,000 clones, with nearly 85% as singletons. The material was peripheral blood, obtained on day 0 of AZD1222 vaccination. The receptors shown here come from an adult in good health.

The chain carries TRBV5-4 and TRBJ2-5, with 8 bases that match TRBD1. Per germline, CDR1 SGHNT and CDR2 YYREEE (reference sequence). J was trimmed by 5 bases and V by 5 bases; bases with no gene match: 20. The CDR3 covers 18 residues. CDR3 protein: CASSWAIGTGRVGETQYF. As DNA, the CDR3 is TGTGCCAGCAGTTGGGCGATCGGGACAGGTCGGGTAGGGGAGACCCAGTACTTC.

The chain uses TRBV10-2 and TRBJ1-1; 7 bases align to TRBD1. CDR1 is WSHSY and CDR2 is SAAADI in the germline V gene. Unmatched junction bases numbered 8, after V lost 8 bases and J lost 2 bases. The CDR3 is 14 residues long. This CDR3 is CASAPTGINTEAFF. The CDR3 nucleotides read TGCGCCAGCGCCCCGACAGGGATAAACACTGAAGCTTTCTTT.

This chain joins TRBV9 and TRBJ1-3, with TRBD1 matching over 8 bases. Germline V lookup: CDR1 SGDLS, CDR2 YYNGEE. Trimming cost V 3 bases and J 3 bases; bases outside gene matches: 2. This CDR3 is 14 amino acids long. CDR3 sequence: CASSEDRVGNTIYF. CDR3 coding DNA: TGTGCCAGCAGCGAGGACAGGGTTGGAAACACCATATATTTT.